Following are 10 T cell receptor beta chains from one sample sequenced in a study of cytomegalovirus exposure and HLA in healthy donors. Assay: immunoSEQ multiplex PCR; the TCRdb copy retains only in-frame clones and omits some. The table has tens of thousands of clones, about 94% seen once. Source material: PBMCs. Source of these receptors: a man in his late teens or twenties in good health and CMV-seropositive.

The V gene is TRBV7-2, the J gene TRBJ2-7, with D possibly being TRBD2 (6 bases). The CDR3 spans 14 residues. Trimming cost V 5 bases and J 2 bases, with 13 bases left between them. Germline loops: CDR1 SGHTA, CDR2 FQGNSA. The CDR3 region has the DNA TGTGCCAGCAGCCCCCGGGGGTACGCCTACGAGCAGTACTTC. This codes for CASSPRGYAYEQYF.

The chain is built from TRBV5-4 and TRBJ1-1; TRBD1 matches 8 bases. The CDR3 is 15 residues long. The germline gives CDR1 SGHNT, CDR2 YYREEE (reference sequence). Losses at the gene ends were 1 base for V and 3 bases for J; bases not matched to a gene: 5. CDR3 in DNA: TGTGCCAGCAGCTTGAGGGACAGGACCCACACTGAAGCTTTCTTT. Amino acids: CASSLRDRTHTEAFF.

The rearrangement links TRBV5-1 to TRBJ1-1; D ambiguous. V was clipped by 0 bases and J by 0 bases, with 9 bases between them. The germline V gene encodes CDR1 SGHRS and CDR2 YFSETQ. The CDR3 contains 15 residues. The CDR3 sequence: CASSLGQIMNTEAFF. The CDR3 region has the DNA TGCGCCAGCAGCTTGGGGCAGATCATGAACACTGAAGCTTTCTTT.

The rearrangement links TRBV10-3 to TRBJ2-1; TRBD2 aligns across 7 bases. The CDR3 length is 15 residues. Germline assignment: CDR1 ENHRY and CDR2 SYGVKD. The V segment lost 2 bases and the J segment 5 bases; nucleotides outside the gene matches: 6. The CDR3 DNA reads TGTGCCATCAGTGAGCAAACGGGGGGACACAATGAGCAGTTCTTC. It is translated as CAISEQTGGHNEQFF.

This chain links TRBV5-1 with TRBJ2-1; 7 bases align to TRBD1. V dropped 0 bases and J dropped 7; count of bases not matched to a gene: 10. The germline CDR1 and CDR2 sequences are SGHRS and YFSETQ. The CDR3 runs 16 residues. The CDR3 sequence is CASSLGPGQYSNEQFF. CDR3 DNA sequence: TGCGCCAGCAGCTTGGGCCCGGGACAGTACTCGAATGAGCAGTTCTTC. Together with reference TRBV5-1 and TRBJ2-1, the CDR3 gives the full variable domain: KAGVTQTPRYLIKTRGQQVTLSCSPISGHRSVSWYQQTPGQGLQFLFEYFSETQRNKGNFPGRFSGRQFSNSRSEMNVSTLELGDSALYLCASSLGPGQYSNEQFFGPGTRLTVL.

V and J are TRBV13 and TRBJ2-3; D is perhaps TRBD1 (6 bases). V lost 5 bases and J lost 4, with 22 bases in between. The CDR3 contains 17 residues. Germline lookup yields CDR1 PRHDT and CDR2 FYEKMQ (reference sequence). This CDR3 reads CASSPYGGQPRADTQYF. The DNA of the CDR3 is TGTGCCAGCAGCCCTTATGGAGGACAGCCGAGGGCAGATACGCAGTATTTT.

The chain links TRBV19 to TRBJ1-1, with 8 bases lining up with TRBD1. Germline CDR1 is LNHDA and CDR2 is SQIVND (reference sequence). This CDR3 contains 15 residues. V lost 5 bases and J lost 7; bases outside the gene matches: 12. CDR3 in DNA: TGTGCCAGTAGTCCCCTGGGGCAGGGGGCTAGTGAAGCTTTCTTT. Its translation: CASSPLGQGASEAFF.

V and J are TRBV6-1 and TRBJ1-3; D may be TRBD1 (5 bases). This CDR3 comprises 16 residues. Trimming left V 2 bases short and J 0 bases short, with 11 bases between. Germline loops: CDR1 MNHNS, CDR2 SASEGT. The CDR3 loop is CASSEWGDPSGNTIYF. The CDR3 DNA follows: TGTGCCAGCAGTGAATGGGGGGACCCCTCTGGAAACACCATATATTTT.

This chain uses TRBV7-9 with TRBJ1-1; tentatively, D is TRBD1 (6 bases). V was cut by 3 bases and J by 1 base, with 12 bases left in between. The CDR3 length is 15 residues. Germline V gives CDR1 SEHNR, CDR2 FQNEAQ (reference sequence). The CDR3 DNA reads TGTGCCAGCAGCTTGGGATCAGGGGAGAACACTGAAGCTTTCTTT. Protein product: CASSLGSGENTEAFF.

The V and J genes are TRBV6-5 and TRBJ1-2; possible D gene TRBD1, 6 bases. With 7 bases removed from V and 3 bases from J, the gap between germline ends came to 15 bases. This CDR3 has 14 amino acids. Germline V lookup: CDR1 MNHEY, CDR2 SVGAGI. The chain's CDR3 is CASNQGSAYYGYTF. CDR3 DNA: TGTGCCAGCAATCAGGGGTCCGCGTACTATGGCTACACCTTC.